This paragraph reports one T cell receptor beta chain. The CDR3 runs 17 residues. Germline V CDR1 and CDR2: MNHEY, SVGEGT. Trimming left V 0 bases short and J 6 bases short, with 18 bases between. The data stem from a study of tumor and adjacent non-tumor tissue in lung cancer. Background on the study: Histology: about twelve adenocarcinoma, a couple of squamous cell carcinoma, 1 small cell lung cancer.

This sample's RNA came from whole unsorted tissue. This non-tumor lung sample came from over 3 cm beyond the tumor edge. TCRbeta libraries were built with three rounds of nested PCR, modified from ARM-PCR. TCRdb used MiXCR to reprocess the multiplex PCR reads, holding one entry per CDR3 protein. The repertoire holds 70,000 to 90,000 distinct CDR3 sequences, with 80% to 90% as singletons. This sequence joins TRBV6-2 or TRBV6-3 and TRBJ2-4, with no clear D. The sample comprised distant non-tumor lung tissue. The sequence was obtained from a man in his 60s with non-small cell lung cancer. The CDR3 DNA sequence: TGTGCCAGCAGTTACTCGATGGCAGATGGTACTTTAAACATTCAGTACTTC. Translated, it gives CASSYSMADGTLNIQYF.